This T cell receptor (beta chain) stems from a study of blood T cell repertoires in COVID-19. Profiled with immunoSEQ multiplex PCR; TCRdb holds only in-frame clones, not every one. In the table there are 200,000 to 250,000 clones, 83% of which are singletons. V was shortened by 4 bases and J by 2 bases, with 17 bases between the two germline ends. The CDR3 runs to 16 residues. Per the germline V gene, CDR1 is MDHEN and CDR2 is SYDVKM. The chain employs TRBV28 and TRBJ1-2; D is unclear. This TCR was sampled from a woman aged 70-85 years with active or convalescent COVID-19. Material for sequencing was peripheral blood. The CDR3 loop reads CASSSVGEIRNYGYTF. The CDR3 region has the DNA TGTGCCAGCAGTTCCGTCGGAGAGATAAGAAACTATGGCTACACCTTC.